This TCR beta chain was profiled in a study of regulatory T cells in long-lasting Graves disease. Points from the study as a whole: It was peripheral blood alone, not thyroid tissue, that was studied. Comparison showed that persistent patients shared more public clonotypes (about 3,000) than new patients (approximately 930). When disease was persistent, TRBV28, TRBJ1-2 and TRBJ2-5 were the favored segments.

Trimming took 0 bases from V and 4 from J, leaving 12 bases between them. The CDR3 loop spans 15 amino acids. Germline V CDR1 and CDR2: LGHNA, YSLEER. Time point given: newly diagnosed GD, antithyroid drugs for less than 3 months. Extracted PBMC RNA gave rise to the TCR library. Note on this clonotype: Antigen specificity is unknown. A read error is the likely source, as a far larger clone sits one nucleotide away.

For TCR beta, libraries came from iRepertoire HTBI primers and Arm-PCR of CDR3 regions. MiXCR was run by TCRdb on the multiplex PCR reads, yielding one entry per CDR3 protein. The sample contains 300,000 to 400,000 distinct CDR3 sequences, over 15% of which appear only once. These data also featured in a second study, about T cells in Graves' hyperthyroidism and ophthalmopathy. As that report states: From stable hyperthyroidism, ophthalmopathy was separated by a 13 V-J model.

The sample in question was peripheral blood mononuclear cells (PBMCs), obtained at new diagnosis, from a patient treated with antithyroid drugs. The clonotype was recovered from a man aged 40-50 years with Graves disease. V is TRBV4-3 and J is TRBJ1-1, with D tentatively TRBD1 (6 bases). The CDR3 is CASSQDDRIGTEAFF. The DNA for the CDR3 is TGCGCCAGCAGCCAAGATGACAGGATCGGCACTGAAGCTTTCTTT.